This entry lists 8 T cell receptor beta chains sequenced from one sample in a study of CD8 T cells in Susac syndrome. An amount of RNA that ranged from roughly 0.5 to 1 ug was reverse transcribed with random hexamers. TCRdb reanalysed the immunoSEQ multiplex PCR reads using MiXCR and keeps one entry per CDR3 protein. The table records more than 65,000 distinct CDR3 sequences, roughly 94% of them present only once. Sequenced sample: CD8+ T cells from PBMCs. All receptors derive from a human donor with multiple sclerosis.

This sequence joins TRBV7-9 and TRBJ1-5; tentatively, D is TRBD1 (5 bases). The CDR3 runs 15 residues. V lost 1 base to trimming and J lost 6 bases, with 13 bases between them. Germline values: CDR1 SEHNR, CDR2 FQNEAQ (reference sequence). CDR3 protein: CASSLGGVTGQPQHF. In nucleotides, the CDR3 is TGTGCCAGCAGCTTAGGGGGGGTTACTGGTCAGCCCCAGCATTTT.

The chain uses TRBV19 and TRBJ2-1; 7 bases align to TRBD1. The CDR3 is made up of 12 amino acids. Unmatched junction bases numbered 2, after V lost 6 bases and J lost 6 bases. Germline V gene sequence: CDR1 LNHDA, CDR2 SQIVND (reference sequence). The CDR3 loop reads CASSRDSNEQFF. CDR3 coding DNA: TGTGCCAGTAGCCGGGACAGCAATGAGCAGTTCTTC.

V and J are TRBV24-1 and TRBJ2-4; D perhaps matches TRBD2 (7 bases). The germline gives CDR1 KGHDR, CDR2 SFDVKD. V shed 4 bases and J shed 0 bases, with 21 bases lying between them. The CDR3 is 19 residues long. The CDR3 DNA sequence: TGTGCCACCAGTGACCCGACAAGCGGGACACTCGGAGCCAAAAACATTCAGTACTTC. Amino acids: CATSDPTSGTLGAKNIQYF.

The chain employs TRBV6-2 or TRBV6-3 and TRBJ2-3, with D maybe TRBD2 (5 bases). Per the germline V gene, CDR1 is MNHEY and CDR2 is SVGEGT. CDR3 length equals 16 residues. V lost 6 bases and J 5 bases, leaving 21 bases between the germline ends. Here the CDR3 DNA reads TGTGCCAGCAGCTACGCGGACGGACTCGAGGGAGATACGCAGTATTTT. This codes for CASSYADGLEGDTQYF.

The chain recombines TRBV13 with TRBJ2-1; the D is unclear. The CDR3 sequence is 14 residues long. Germline CDR1 is PRHDT and CDR2 is FYEKMQ (reference sequence). V shed 0 bases and J shed 9 bases, with 12 bases lying between them. Here the CDR3 reads CASSLGFRLGEQFF. The CDR3 DNA sequence: TGTGCCAGCAGCTTAGGCTTCAGGTTAGGTGAGCAGTTCTTC.

The J gene is TRBJ2-7, the V gene TRBV7-8; D uncertain. CDR1 is SGHVS, CDR2 FQNEAQ, per germline. CDR3 size: 12 residues. V lost 5 bases and J 6 bases, leaving 11 bases between the germline ends. This CDR3 is CASSNAAGEQYF. The CDR3 region has the DNA TGTGCCAGCAGCAACGCAGCTGGCGAGCAGTACTTC.

The chain joins TRBV20-1 to TRBJ2-7, with 7 positions matching TRBD1. The CDR3 totals 15 residues. Trimming removed 6 bases from V and 0 bases from J; junction bases left unmatched: 11. CDR1 DFQATT and CDR2 SNEGSKA come from the germline V gene (reference sequence). The chain's CDR3 is CSAPTPGQFSYEQYF. The CDR3 coding sequence is TGCAGTGCCCCTACTCCGGGACAGTTCTCCTACGAGCAGTACTTC.

This rearrangement joins TRBV27 to TRBJ2-1, with a tentative D call TRBD1 (6 bases). This CDR3 has 12 amino acids. V was shortened by 7 bases and J by 11 bases, with 15 bases between the two germline ends. Germline V gene lookup returns CDR1 MNHEY and CDR2 SMNVEV (reference sequence). CDR3 sequence: CASTSLTGQQFF. The CDR3 nucleotides read TGTGCCAGCACTTCCCTCACAGGGCAGCAGTTCTTC.